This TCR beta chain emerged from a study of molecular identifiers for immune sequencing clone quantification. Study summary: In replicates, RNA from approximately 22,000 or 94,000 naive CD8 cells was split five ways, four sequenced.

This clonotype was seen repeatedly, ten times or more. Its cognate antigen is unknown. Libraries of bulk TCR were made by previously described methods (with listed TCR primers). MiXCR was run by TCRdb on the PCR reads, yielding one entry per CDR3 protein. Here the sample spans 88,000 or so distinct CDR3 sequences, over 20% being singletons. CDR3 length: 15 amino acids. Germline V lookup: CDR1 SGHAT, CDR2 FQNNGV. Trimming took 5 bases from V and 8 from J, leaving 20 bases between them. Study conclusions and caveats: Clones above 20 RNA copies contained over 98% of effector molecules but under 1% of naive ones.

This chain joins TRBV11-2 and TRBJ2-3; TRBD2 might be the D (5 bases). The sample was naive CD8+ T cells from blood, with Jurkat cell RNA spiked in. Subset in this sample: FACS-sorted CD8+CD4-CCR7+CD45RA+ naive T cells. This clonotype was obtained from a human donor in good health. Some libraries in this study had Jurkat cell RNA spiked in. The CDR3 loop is CASSPVASRDGTQYF. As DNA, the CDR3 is TGTGCCAGCAGCCCGGTGGCTAGCCGGGATGGTACGCAGTATTTT. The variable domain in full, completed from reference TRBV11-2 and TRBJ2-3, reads EAGVAQSPRYKIIEKRQSVAFWCNPISGHATLYWYQQILGQGPKLLIQFQNNGVVDDSQLPKDRFSAERLKGVDSTLKIQPAKLEDSAVYLCASSPVASRDGTQYFGPGTRLTVL.